Presented here are 8 T cell receptor beta chains from one specimen sequenced in a study of blood T cell repertoires in COVID-19. Libraries were prepared by immunoSEQ multiplex PCR; TCRdb keeps only in-frame clonotypes and omits some of them. The sample carries some 130,000 clones, roughly 80% recorded once. The sample taken for sequencing was peripheral blood. These receptors originate from a man aged 70 or older with acute or convalescent COVID-19.

This clone was found a few times. The gene calls are TRBV7-9 and TRBJ1-6; a weak D match, TRBD1 (6 bases). The V gene lost 5 bases and the J gene lost 10 bases, with 15 bases spanning the gap. The CDR3 length is 14 residues. Per germline, CDR1 SEHNR and CDR2 FQNEAQ (reference sequence). The CDR3 nucleotides read TGTGCCAGCAGCCCTACGGGGGGCGGGTCACCCCTCCACTTT. Residues: CASSPTGGGSPLHF. The full variable domain, its missing parts supplied by reference TRBV7-9 and TRBJ1-6, is DTGVSQNPRHKITKRGQNVTFRCDPISEHNRLYWYRQTLGQGPEFLTYFQNEAQLEKSRLLSDRFSAERPKGSFSTLEIQRTEQGDSAMYLCASSPTGGGSPLHFGNGTRLTVT.

The chain carries TRBV2 and TRBJ1-1; D ambiguous. V was trimmed by 5 bases and J by 4 bases, leaving 17 bases between them. The CDR3 is 15 amino acids. Germline CDR1 reads SNHLY; CDR2 reads FYNNEI. CDR3 bases: TGTGCCAGCAGTATAGGGCGGCGCGGGGTCACTGAAGCTTTCTTT. This gives the protein CASSIGRRGVTEAFF.

This sequence joins TRBV11-2 and TRBJ1-2, with 7 positions matching TRBD1. This CDR3 has 16 residues. V was clipped by 0 bases and J by 3 bases; unmatched bases: 7. Germline lookup yields CDR1 SGHAT and CDR2 FQNNGV. CDR3: CASSLDGQGGDYGYTF. In DNA form, the CDR3 reads TGTGCCAGCAGCTTAGATGGTCAGGGGGGCGACTATGGCTACACCTTC. Full variable domain (missing parts from reference TRBV11-2 and TRBJ1-2): EAGVAQSPRYKIIEKRQSVAFWCNPISGHATLYWYQQILGQGPKLLIQFQNNGVVDDSQLPKDRFSAERLKGVDSTLKIQPAKLEDSAVYLCASSLDGQGGDYGYTFGSGTRLTVV.

The V gene is TRBV28, the J gene TRBJ1-5; 8 positions match TRBD1. CDR1 is MDHEN and CDR2 is SYDVKM in the germline V gene. V trimming: 6 bases; J trimming: 2 bases; junction bases outside the gene matches: 6. The CDR3 has 15 amino acids. The CDR3 DNA follows: TGTGCCAGCAGGCAAGGACAGGGCGGCAATCAGCCCCAGCATTTT. It codes for CASRQGQGGNQPQHF.

The CDR3 reads CASSVVQGDTQYF. The CDR3 nucleotides read TGTGCCAGCAGCGTAGTTCAGGGGGATACGCAGTATTTT. The chain joins TRBV9 to TRBJ2-3; a possible D gene is TRBD1 (6 bases). V was clipped by 0 bases and J by 6 bases, with 8 bases between them. This CDR3 is 13 amino acids long. Germline V gene lookup returns CDR1 SGDLS and CDR2 YYNGEE.

V is TRBV6-6 and J is TRBJ2-1, with 9 positions matching TRBD2. This CDR3 is 14 amino acids long. The ends lost 8 bases at V and 9 bases at J; junction bases unmatched: 11. Germline lookup yields CDR1 MNHNY and CDR2 SVGAGI (reference sequence). CDR3 in amino acids: CASAPGGGAGEQFF. In DNA, the CDR3 is TGTGCCAGCGCCCCGGGCGGGGGGGCGGGTGAGCAGTTCTTC.

This clone was counted a few times. The chain joins TRBV14 to TRBJ2-3; D is ambiguous. Germline lookup yields CDR1 SGHDN and CDR2 FVKESK. Deletions cut 4 bases from V and 2 bases from J, with 10 bases between. There are 14 residues in the CDR3. CDR3 sequence: CASSRSAATDTQYF. DNA of the CDR3: TGTGCCAGCAGCCGATCTGCGGCCACAGATACGCAGTATTTT.

The chain carries TRBV9 and TRBJ1-1; no clear D. V dropped 7 bases and J dropped 10 bases, with 11 bases sitting between them. The CDR3 length is 10 residues. In germline, CDR1 is SGDLS, CDR2 YYNGEE. CDR3 sequence: CASGPYGAFF. CDR3 coding DNA: TGTGCCAGCGGGCCATACGGAGCTTTCTTT.